This is a list of T cell receptor beta chains from one sample in a study of a mutant IDH1 vaccine in newly diagnosed glioma. Assay: immunoSEQ multiplex PCR; the TCRdb copy retains only in-frame clones and omits some. The data show tens of thousands of clones, with approximately 85% seen just once and 8.2% held by the top ten. The material sequenced was PBMCs, taken from a glioma patient treated with radiotherapy, temozolomide or both. The receptor set was obtained from a man in his fifties with glioma. CDR3s leave out the opening cysteine and the closing phenylalanine or tryptophan. Part of the rows lack a size; the others show once, few, many or a class for expanded clones.

j_call v_call clone_size cdr3_aa
TRBJ1-1 TRBV10-3 NA AISGGGSIGTEAF
TRBJ1-1 TRBV5-4 NA ASSLWTGGTEAF
TRBJ1-6 TRBV5-1 NA ASSLGQLAAPLH
TRBJ1-1 TRBV14 NA ASSQMGPGRNEAF
TRBJ2-2 TRBV7-2 NA ASSPRGPGTGELF
TRBJ2-7 TRBV6-6 NA ASSSPGLSSYEQY
TRBJ1-1 TRBV29-1 NA SVEGTVNTEAF
TRBJ2-7 TRBV18 once ASSPGTGTYEQY
TRBJ1-4 TRBV4-3 NA ASSQQVGGSEKLF
TRBJ1-2 TRBV2 NA ASSEAKDGNNYGYT
TRBJ2-7 TRBV6-1 once ASTRQGYDEQY
TRBJ2-3 TRBV19 NA ASSRGQGAADTQY
TRBJ2-2 TRBV9 NA ASSLTLSNTGELF
TRBJ2-1 TRBV2 NA ASSEGLPSSYNEQF
TRBJ2-5 TRBV6-5 NA ASSPRDRQETQY
TRBJ1-1 TRBV7-2 NA ASSLFGQGGTEAF
TRBJ2-7 TRBV4-1 NA ASSQGWSGGAYEQY
TRBJ1-2 TRBV2 NA ASSDSISDYGYT
TRBJ1-1 TRBV5-1 NA ASSQQEGTEAF
TRBJ2-5 TRBV10-1 NA ASSGDSQGTQY
TRBJ2-3 TRBV13 NA ASSLEGGLPLRTDTQY
TRBJ1-1 TRBV19 NA ASRFGGTEAF
TRBJ2-5 TRBV4-1 NA ASSQDTLEGGQETQY
TRBJ1-2 TRBV10-3 medium-sized AISETGGRSGYT
TRBJ1-2 TRBV5-1 NA ASSFDQGGYT
TRBJ2-5 TRBV10-3 NA AIKGLQETQY
TRBJ1-6 TRBV19 NA ASSIAGTNSPLH
TRBJ2-1 TRBV5-4 NA ASSIRAGGGVGNEQF
TRBJ2-7 TRBV7-9 NA ASRPDTAPYEQY
TRBJ2-7 TRBV10-3 once AISGLAGGPSYEQY
TRBJ1-2 TRBV4-2 NA ASSHRDKYGYT
TRBJ2-1 TRBV9 NA ASSVEREGEQF
TRBJ2-7 TRBV27 NA ASSPVAVNYEQY
TRBJ2-1 TRBV7-9 NA ASFHQAQYNEQF
TRBJ1-5 TRBV7-8 NA ASSGQSNQPQH
TRBJ2-7 TRBV5-8 NA ASSRGGRPSSYEQY
TRBJ1-4 TRBV28 NA ASLQGTGAEKLF
TRBJ2-7 TRBV5-8 NA ASSLGQGAYEQY
TRBJ1-5 TRBV19 NA ATHGRGVNQPQH
TRBJ2-7 TRBV7-2 NA ASSLGGGPYEQY
TRBJ1-2 TRBV5-1 few ASSLRGPQLEGYT
TRBJ2-5 TRBV7-2 NA ASSLGAPGGGETQY
TRBJ2-7 TRBV9 NA ASSGTGFKDEQY
TRBJ1-4 TRBV25-1 NA ASSRTGLNEKLF
TRBJ2-7 TRBV10-1 NA ASSGNRGRHEQY
TRBJ2-1 TRBV18 NA ASSPDRASYNEQF
TRBJ2-1 TRBV25-1 NA ASSLRTSGGAIYNEQF
TRBJ1-1 TRBV5-1 NA ASSWTGGNTEAF
TRBJ1-2 TRBV19 NA ASSFSTGDGYT
TRBJ1-5 TRBV6-5 NA ASTRRAFSNQPQH
TRBJ1-2 TRBV6-1 NA ASSVGSVAGYT
TRBJ2-7 TRBV5-6 NA ASSLDSTYEQY
TRBJ2-1 TRBV4-3 few ASSQDTPGGSYNEQF
TRBJ2-3 TRBV7-8 few ASSLGDFTDTQY
TRBJ2-6 TRBV7-9 once ASSLGGVSGANVLT